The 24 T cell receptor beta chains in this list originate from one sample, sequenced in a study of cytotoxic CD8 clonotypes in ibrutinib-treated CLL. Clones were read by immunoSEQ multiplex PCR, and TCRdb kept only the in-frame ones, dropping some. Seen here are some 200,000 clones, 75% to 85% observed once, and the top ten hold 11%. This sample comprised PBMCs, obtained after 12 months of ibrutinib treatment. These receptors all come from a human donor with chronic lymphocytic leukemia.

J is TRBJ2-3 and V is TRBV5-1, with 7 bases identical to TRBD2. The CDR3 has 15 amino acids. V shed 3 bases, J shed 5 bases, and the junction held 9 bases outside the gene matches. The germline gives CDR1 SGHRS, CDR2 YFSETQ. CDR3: CASSWARGEVDTQYF. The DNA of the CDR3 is TGCGCCAGCAGCTGGGCACGGGGGGAAGTAGATACGCAGTATTTT.

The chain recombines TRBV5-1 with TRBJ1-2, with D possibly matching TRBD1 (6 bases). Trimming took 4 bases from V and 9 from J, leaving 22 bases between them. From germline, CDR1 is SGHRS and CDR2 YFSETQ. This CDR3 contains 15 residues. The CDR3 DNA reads TGCGCCAGCAGCGAACCGACCGACAGGACGGTTAGCTACACCTTC. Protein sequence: CASSEPTDRTVSYTF.

The CDR3 reads CASSGNRAAYEQYF. In nucleotides, the CDR3 is TGTGCCAGTAGTGGCAACAGGGCCGCCTACGAGCAGTACTTC. The chain recombines TRBV19 with TRBJ2-7, with a weak D call TRBD1 (6 bases). Germline assignment: CDR1 LNHDA and CDR2 SQIVND (reference sequence). This CDR3 contains 14 residues. The V end lost 5 bases, the J end lost 2 bases, and 13 bases lay between the germline ends.

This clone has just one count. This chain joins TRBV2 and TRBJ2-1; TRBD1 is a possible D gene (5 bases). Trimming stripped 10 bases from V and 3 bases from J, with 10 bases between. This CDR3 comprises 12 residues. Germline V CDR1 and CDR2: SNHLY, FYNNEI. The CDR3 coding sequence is TGTGCCACCATAGACAGCTACAATGAGCAGTTCTTC. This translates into CATIDSYNEQFF.

The CDR3 loop is CSVGREADGELFF. Here the CDR3 DNA reads TGCAGCGTTGGCCGGGAGGCTGACGGGGAGCTGTTTTTT. The chain carries TRBV29-1 and TRBJ2-2; 7 bases map to TRBD2. V shed 4 bases, J shed 7 bases, and the junction held 6 bases outside the gene matches. CDR1 SQVTM and CDR2 ANQGSEA come from the germline V gene. The CDR3 totals 13 residues.

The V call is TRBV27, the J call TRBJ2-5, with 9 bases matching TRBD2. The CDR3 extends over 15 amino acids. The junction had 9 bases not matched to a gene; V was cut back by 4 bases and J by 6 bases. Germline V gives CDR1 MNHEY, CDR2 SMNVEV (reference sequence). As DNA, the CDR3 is TGTGCCAGCAGTTCTAGCGGGACCAGCTGGAAGACCCAGTACTTC. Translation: CASSSSGTSWKTQYF.

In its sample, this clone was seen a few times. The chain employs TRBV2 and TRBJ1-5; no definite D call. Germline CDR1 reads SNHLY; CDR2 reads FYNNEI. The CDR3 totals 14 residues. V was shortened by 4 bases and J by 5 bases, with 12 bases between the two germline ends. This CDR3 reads CASSVEAGYQPQHF. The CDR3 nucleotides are TGTGCCAGCAGTGTAGAGGCGGGGTATCAGCCCCAGCATTTT.

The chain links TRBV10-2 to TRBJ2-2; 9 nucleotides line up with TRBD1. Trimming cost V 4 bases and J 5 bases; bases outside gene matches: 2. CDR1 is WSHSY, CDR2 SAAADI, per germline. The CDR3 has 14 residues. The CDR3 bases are TGCGCCAGCAGTGCGACAGGGGGAACCGGGGAGCTGTTTTTT. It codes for CASSATGGTGELFF.

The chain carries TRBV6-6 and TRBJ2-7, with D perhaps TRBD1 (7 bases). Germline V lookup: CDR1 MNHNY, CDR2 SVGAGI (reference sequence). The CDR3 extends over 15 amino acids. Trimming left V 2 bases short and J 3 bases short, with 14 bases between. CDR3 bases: TGTGCCAGCAGTTACGGAGGGGGCGAGGGCTACGAGCAGTACTTC. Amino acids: CASSYGGGEGYEQYF.

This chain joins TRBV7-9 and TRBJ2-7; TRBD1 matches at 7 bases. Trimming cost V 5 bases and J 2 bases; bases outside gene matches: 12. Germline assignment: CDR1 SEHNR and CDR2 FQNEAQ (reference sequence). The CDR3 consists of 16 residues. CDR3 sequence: CASSSSGQYSPYEQYF. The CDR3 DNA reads TGTGCCAGCAGCAGTTCGGGACAGTATAGTCCCTACGAGCAGTACTTC. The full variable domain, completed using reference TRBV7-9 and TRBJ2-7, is DTGVSQNPRHKITKRGQNVTFRCDPISEHNRLYWYRQTLGQGPEFLTYFQNEAQLEKSRLLSDRFSAERPKGSFSTLEIQRTEQGDSAMYLCASSSSGQYSPYEQYFGPGTRLTVT.

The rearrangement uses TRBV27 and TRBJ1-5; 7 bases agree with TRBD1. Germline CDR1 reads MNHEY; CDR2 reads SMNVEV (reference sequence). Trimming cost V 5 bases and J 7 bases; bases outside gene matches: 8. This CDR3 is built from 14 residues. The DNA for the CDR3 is TGTGCCAGCAGTCAGGGGGGGTCTGGGCAGCCCCAGCATTTT. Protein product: CASSQGGSGQPQHF.

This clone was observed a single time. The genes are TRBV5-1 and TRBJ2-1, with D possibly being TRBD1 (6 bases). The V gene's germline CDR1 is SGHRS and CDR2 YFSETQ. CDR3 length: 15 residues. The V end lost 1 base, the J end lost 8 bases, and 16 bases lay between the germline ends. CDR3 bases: TGCGCCAGCAGCTTGCCCTCGTCAGGGGCGGATGAGCAGTTCTTC. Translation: CASSLPSSGADEQFF. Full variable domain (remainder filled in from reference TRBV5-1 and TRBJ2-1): KAGVTQTPRYLIKTRGQQVTLSCSPISGHRSVSWYQQTPGQGLQFLFEYFSETQRNKGNFPGRFSGRQFSNSRSEMNVSTLELGDSALYLCASSLPSSGADEQFFGPGTRLTVL.

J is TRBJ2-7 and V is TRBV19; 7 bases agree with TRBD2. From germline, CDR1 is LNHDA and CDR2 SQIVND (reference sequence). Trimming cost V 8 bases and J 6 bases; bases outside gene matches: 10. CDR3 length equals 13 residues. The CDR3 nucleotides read TGTGCCAGTGGGGGGGACGTAGTGCCCGAGCAGTACTTC. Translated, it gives CASGGDVVPEQYF.

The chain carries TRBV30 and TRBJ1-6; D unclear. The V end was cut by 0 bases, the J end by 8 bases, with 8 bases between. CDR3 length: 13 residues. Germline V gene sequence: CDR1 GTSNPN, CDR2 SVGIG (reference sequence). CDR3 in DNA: TGTGCCTGGAGTGTACGAGGCTATTCACCCCTCCACTTT. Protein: CAWSVRGYSPLHF.

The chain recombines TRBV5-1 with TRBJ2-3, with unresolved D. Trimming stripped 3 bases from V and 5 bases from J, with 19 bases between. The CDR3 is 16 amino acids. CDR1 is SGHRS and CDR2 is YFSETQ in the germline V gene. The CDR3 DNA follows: TGCGCCAGCAGCTCCCCCGGCGGCAATCCCCTAGATACGCAGTATTTT. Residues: CASSSPGGNPLDTQYF.

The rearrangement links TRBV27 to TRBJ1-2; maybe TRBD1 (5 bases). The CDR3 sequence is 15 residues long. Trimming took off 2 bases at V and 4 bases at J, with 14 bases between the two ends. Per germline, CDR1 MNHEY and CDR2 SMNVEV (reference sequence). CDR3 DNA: TGTGCCAGCAGTTTAAGGGACGGACGGCTCTATGGCTACACCTTC. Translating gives CASSLRDGRLYGYTF.

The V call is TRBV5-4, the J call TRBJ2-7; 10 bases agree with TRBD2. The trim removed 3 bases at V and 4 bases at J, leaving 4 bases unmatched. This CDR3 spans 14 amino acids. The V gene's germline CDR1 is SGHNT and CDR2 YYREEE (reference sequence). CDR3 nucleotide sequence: TGTGCCAGCAGCTCGAGGACTAGCGGTTACGAGCAGTACTTC. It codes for CASSSRTSGYEQYF.

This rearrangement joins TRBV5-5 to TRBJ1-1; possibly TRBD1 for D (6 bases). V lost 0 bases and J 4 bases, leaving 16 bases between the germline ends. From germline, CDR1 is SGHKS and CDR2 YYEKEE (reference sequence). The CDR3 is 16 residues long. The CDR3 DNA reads TGTGCCAGCAGCTTGGAAACAGGGTTTAAGGGCACTGAAGCTTTCTTT. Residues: CASSLETGFKGTEAFF.

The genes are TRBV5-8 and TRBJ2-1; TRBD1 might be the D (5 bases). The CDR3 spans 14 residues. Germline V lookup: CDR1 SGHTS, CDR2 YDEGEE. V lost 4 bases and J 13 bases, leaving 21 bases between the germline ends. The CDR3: CASSRSGAARTQFF. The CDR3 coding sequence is TGTGCCAGCAGCCGATCTGGGGCAGCCCGAACTCAGTTCTTC. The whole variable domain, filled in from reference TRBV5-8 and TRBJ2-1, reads EAGVTQSPTHLIKTRGQQATLRCSPISGHTSVYWYQQALGLGLQFLLWYDEGEERNRGNFPPRFSGRQFPNYSSELNVNALELEDSALYLCASSRSGAARTQFFGPGTRLTVL.

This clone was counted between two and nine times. This CDR3 is CASSLAGFNSGANVLTF. The CDR3 region has the DNA TGCGCCAGCAGCTTGGCGGGGTTCAACTCTGGGGCCAACGTCCTGACTTTC. This chain connects TRBV5-1 to TRBJ2-6, with D possibly being TRBD2 (5 bases). Germline CDR1 is SGHRS and CDR2 is YFSETQ. The CDR3 is 17 residues long. V was cut by 0 bases and J by 0 bases, with 10 bases left in between.

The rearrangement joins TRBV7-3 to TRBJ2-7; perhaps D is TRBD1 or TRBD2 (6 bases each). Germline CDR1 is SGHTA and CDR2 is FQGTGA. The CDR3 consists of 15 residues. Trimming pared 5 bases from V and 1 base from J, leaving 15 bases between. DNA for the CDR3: TGTGCCAGCAGCCCGGGCGGGACACCGTCCTACGAGCAGTACTTC. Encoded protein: CASSPGGTPSYEQYF.

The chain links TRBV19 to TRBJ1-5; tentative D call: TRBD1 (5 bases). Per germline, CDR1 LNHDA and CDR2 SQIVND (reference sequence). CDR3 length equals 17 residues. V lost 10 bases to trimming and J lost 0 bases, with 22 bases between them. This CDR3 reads CATHPTPGLYSNQPQHF. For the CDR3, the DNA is TGTGCCACCCACCCCACTCCGGGACTCTATAGCAATCAGCCCCAGCATTTT.

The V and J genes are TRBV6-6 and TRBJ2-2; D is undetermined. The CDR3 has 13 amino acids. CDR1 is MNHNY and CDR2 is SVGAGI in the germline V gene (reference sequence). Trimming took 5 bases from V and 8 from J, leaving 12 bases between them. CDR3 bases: TGTGCCAGCAGTGCCTTACATTTTGGGGAGCTGTTTTTT. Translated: CASSALHFGELFF.

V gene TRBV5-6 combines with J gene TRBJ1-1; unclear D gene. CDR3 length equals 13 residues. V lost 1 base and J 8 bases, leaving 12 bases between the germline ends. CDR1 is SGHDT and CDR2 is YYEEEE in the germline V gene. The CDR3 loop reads CASSLFRGSEAFF. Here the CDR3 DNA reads TGTGCCAGCAGCTTGTTCCGGGGATCCGAAGCTTTCTTT.